The sequence of this T cell receptor (beta chain) was determined in a study of tumour-infiltrating T cells in Burkitt lymphoma. Study in general: Survival, overall and progression-free, tracked with productive clonality.

TCRdb's copy holds only in-frame clones and misses some; the assay was immunoSEQ multiplex PCR. The sample yields thousands of clones, roughly a tenth seen once. Germline V gives CDR1 MDHEN, CDR2 SYDVKM. V lost 6 bases, J lost 0 bases, and 10 bases lay in between. The CDR3 is made up of 14 amino acids. Specimen: tumor tissue. The receptor was derived from a human donor with diffuse large B-cell lymphoma. The chain carries TRBV28 and TRBJ2-3, with D possibly being TRBD2 (7 bases). DNA of the CDR3: TGTGCCAGCAGACCGGGGGGCAGCACAGATACGCAGTATTTT. It encodes CASRPGGSTDTQYF.